The following is a T cell receptor (beta chain) sequence with its context. This study enrolled people aged roughly 18 to 89 from 20 to 25 US geographic areas. Participant-given clinical history determined each cohort assignment. Cohort 3 recovery required two negative PCRs, clearance, or symptom resolution. Under the authors' procedure: For nucleated cells, counts were estimated from reference gene primer amplification. Here immunoSEQ multiplex PCR was the method, and the copy in TCRdb shows in-frame clones only, minus some. V, J and clone size are taken as reported in that table, and D and trimming were inferred from the DNA itself. Here the sample spans roughly 370,000 clones, approximately 90% being singletons. The sample belongs to a study of blood T cell repertoires in COVID-19. The CDR3 is 15 residues long. Trimming pared 0 bases from V and 6 bases from J, leaving 12 bases between. Looked up from germline, CDR1 is MNHEY and CDR2 is SVGEGT.

The sequencing input was PBMCs or T cells enriched from blood (not recorded which). This chain links TRBV6-2 or TRBV6-3 with TRBJ2-1, with a weak D call TRBD2 (5 bases). The TCR sequence derives from a woman in her forties or fifties who had recovered from COVID-19. The CDR3: CASSYSPLEGNEQFF. DNA of the CDR3: TGTGCCAGCAGTTACTCCCCGCTAGAGGGCAATGAGCAGTTCTTC.